The 8 T cell receptor beta chains listed next were all sequenced from one sample in a study of CD8 T cells in ankylosing spondylitis. From the 5' RACE reads, TCRdb called clonotypes with MiXCR, one entry per CDR3 protein. The sample has approximately 90,000 distinct CDR3 sequences, roughly 8.3% seen once. Sequenced material: blood, either unsorted or a sorted T cell fraction (not recorded which). The source of these receptors is a male donor with ankylosing spondylitis or in good health (not recorded which).

This clonotype was counted many times. The chain employs TRBV15 and TRBJ2-2; D gene ambiguous. CDR3 length: 16 amino acids. Trimming removed 0 bases at V and 1 base at J, with 9 bases between. The germline gives CDR1 LNHNV, CDR2 YYDKDF (reference sequence). Here the CDR3 DNA reads TGTGCCACCAGCAGAGATTTATCTTTGAACACCGGGGAGCTGTTTTTT. The encoded protein is CATSRDLSLNTGELFF.

This clonotype was detected many times. The chain carries TRBV29-1 and TRBJ1-3; D not resolved. V was shortened by 3 bases and J by 4 bases, with 4 bases between the two germline ends. Germline CDR1 SQVTM, CDR2 ANQGSEA. The CDR3 runs to 11 residues. The CDR3 is CSVDRGNTIYF. In DNA, the CDR3 is TGCAGCGTTGATAGAGGAAACACCATATATTTT.

This clonotype was observed many times. The chain carries TRBV29-1 and TRBJ2-1, with 11 positions matching TRBD2. This CDR3 contains 14 residues. Germline CDR1 is SQVTM and CDR2 is ANQGSEA. Germline trimming cut 3 bases from V and 7 bases from J; bases unmatched to any gene: 5. CDR3 DNA sequence: TGCAGCGTTGATACTAGCGGGAGTTTTAATGAGCAGTTCTTC. It yields the protein CSVDTSGSFNEQFF.

The V call is TRBV21-1, the J call TRBJ2-1; the table gives TRBD1 as D, unverified against the DNA. TRBV21-1 is designated a pseudogene. This CDR3 spans 14 amino acids. CDR3 region: CATTRDPSYNEQFF. CDR3 DNA: TGTGCCACCACCCGGGACCCGAGCTACAATGAGCAGTTCTTC.

This clonotype has at least ten counts. The V gene is TRBV29-1, the J gene TRBJ2-1; TRBD1 or TRBD2 may be the D gene (5 bases each). The CDR3 is 12 amino acids. Trimming pared 3 bases from V and 10 bases from J, leaving 13 bases between. Germline-derived CDR1 and CDR2 are SQVTM and ANQGSEA. CDR3 sequence reads: CSVERDVVEQFF. Written as DNA, the CDR3 is TGCAGCGTTGAGAGGGACGTGGTGGAGCAGTTCTTC.

In its sample, this clonotype was seen many times. This chain connects TRBV6-6 to TRBJ1-6, with D perhaps TRBD1 (5 bases). This CDR3 comprises 13 residues. Trimming shortened V by 5 bases and J by 7 bases, and 9 bases separated the two germline ends. Germline CDR1 is MNHNY and CDR2 is SVGAGI (reference sequence). The CDR3 nucleotides are TGTGCCAGCAGTAGAGGGGTGAATTCACCCCTCCACTTT. Translated, it gives CASSRGVNSPLHF.

This clonotype was seen repeatedly, ten times or more. The chain has TRBV27 and TRBJ2-7, with D perhaps matching TRBD2 (7 bases). CDR1 is MNHEY and CDR2 is SMNVEV in the germline V gene (reference sequence). This CDR3 comprises 16 residues. V gave up 5 bases and J gave up 4 bases, with 21 bases separating them. The CDR3 spells CASSPSWGGGAYEQYF. CDR3 coding DNA: TGTGCCAGCAGTCCCTCCTGGGGGGGGGGCGCGTACGAGCAGTACTTC.

This clonotype was counted many times. The chain combines TRBV14 with TRBJ2-3; no firm D call. Germline values: CDR1 SGHDN, CDR2 FVKESK. The CDR3 is 13 residues long. V lost 1 base to trimming and J lost 4 bases, with 6 bases between them. CDR3 region: CASSQVRADTQYF. For the CDR3, the DNA is TGTGCCAGCAGCCAAGTGAGAGCAGATACGCAGTATTTT.